These 32 T cell receptor beta chains share one sample of origin, sequenced in a study of T cells in Graves' hyperthyroidism and ophthalmopathy. What was amplified from RNA transcripts were TCR beta CDR3 regions. Using the HTBI primer set, a first-round RT-PCR was run on the TCR CDR3. TCRdb processed the multiplex PCR reads anew with MiXCR; each CDR3 protein has one entry. The sample includes approximately 330,000 distinct CDR3 sequences, 21% seen only once; the top ten take around 45%. The sample taken for sequencing was blood. The receptors here all came from a woman between 45 and 60 years old with Graves' hyperthyroidism.

This clonotype appeared many times. The rearrangement links TRBV12-3 or TRBV12-4 to TRBJ2-5; 8 nucleotides agree with TRBD2. This CDR3 contains 13 residues. The ends lost 6 bases at V and 4 bases at J; junction bases unmatched: 4. CDR3 in amino acids: CASSRGLAETQYF. Here the CDR3 DNA reads TGTGCCAGCAGCCGAGGACTAGCAGAGACCCAGTACTTC.

In DNA form, the CDR3 reads TGTGCCAGCAGTTTAGGCAGGATCCAAGAGACCCAGTACTTC. This codes for CASSLGRIQETQYF. V usage is TRBV12-3 or TRBV12-4 and J usage is TRBJ2-5, with D uncertain. This CDR3 contains 14 residues. V was trimmed by 1 base and J by 1 base, leaving 7 bases between them.

This clonotype was counted ten times or more. The rearrangement uses TRBV28 and TRBJ2-1, with 11 bases aligning to TRBD2. Germline V gives CDR1 MDHEN, CDR2 SYDVKM. The CDR3 covers 15 residues. Losses at the gene ends were 1 base for V and 7 bases for J; bases not matched to a gene: 3. The CDR3 region is CASSLLAGGSNEQFF. In nucleotides, the CDR3 is TGTGCCAGCAGTTTATTAGCGGGAGGGAGTAATGAGCAGTTCTTC. Full variable domain (remainder filled in from reference TRBV28 and TRBJ2-1): DVKVTQSSRYLVKRTGEKVFLECVQDMDHENMFWYRQDPGLGLRLIYFSYDVKMKEKGDIPEGYSVSREKKERFSLILESASTNQTSMYLCASSLLAGGSNEQFFGPGTRLTVL.

Many counts were recorded for this clonotype. CDR3 nucleotides: TGCGCCAGCAGCTTATCGGTTCGGCTAGCGGGACTCTCCTACGAGCAGTACTTC. It codes for CASSLSVRLAGLSYEQYF. J is TRBJ2-7 and V is TRBV5-1; 9 bases map to TRBD2. The CDR3 length is 18 residues. Germline V gives CDR1 SGHRS, CDR2 YFSETQ. The trim removed 2 bases at V and 0 bases at J, leaving 12 bases unmatched.

Many counts were recorded for this clonotype. The J gene is TRBJ2-3, the V gene TRBV6-2 or TRBV6-3, with 10 bases that match TRBD2. The V gene end was trimmed by 6 bases and the J gene end by 2 bases; junction bases not matched to a gene: 17. This CDR3 contains 19 residues. Germline lookup yields CDR1 MNHEY and CDR2 SVGEGT. Written as DNA, the CDR3 is TGTGCCAGCAGGGGGGGCCTAGCGGGAGTAAGTCCCTACACAGATACGCAGTATTTT. Its protein product is CASRGGLAGVSPYTDTQYF.

The J gene is TRBJ2-3, the V gene TRBV11-1; tentatively, D is TRBD2 (6 bases). Germline V gene sequence: CDR1 SGHAT, CDR2 FQDESV (reference sequence). This CDR3 has 15 amino acids. V shed 5 bases and J shed 0 bases, with 12 bases lying between them. This CDR3 is CASSGTASSTDTQYF. The CDR3 DNA reads as TGTGCCAGCAGCGGGACTGCCTCCAGCACAGATACGCAGTATTTT.

A few counts support this clonotype. The CDR3 nucleotides are TGCGCCAGCGCCCCCACAGGGTACTACGAGCAGTACTTC. Its translation is CASAPTGYYEQYF. The chain has TRBV5-1 and TRBJ2-7, with D possibly TRBD1 on 6 matching bases. This CDR3 has 13 amino acids. CDR1 is SGHRS and CDR2 is YFSETQ in the germline V gene. Trimming took 7 bases from V and 3 from J, leaving 14 bases between them.

This clonotype was seen ten or more times. The chain carries TRBV7-2 and TRBJ2-3, with TRBD2 identical over 7 bases. V shed 3 bases, J shed 2 bases, and the junction held 5 bases outside the gene matches. CDR3 length equals 15 residues. CDR1 SGHTA and CDR2 FQGNSA come from the germline V gene. In DNA, the CDR3 is TGTGCCAGCAGCTTTACCCGGGACTACACAGATACGCAGTATTTT. Amino acids: CASSFTRDYTDTQYF.

The chain is built from TRBV12-3 or TRBV12-4 and TRBJ2-1; D perhaps matches TRBD2 (5 bases). Trimming removed 6 bases at V and 9 bases at J, with 15 bases between. This CDR3 has 13 residues. CDR3 sequence (DNA): TGTGCCAGCAGCGGGAATTGGACCTTTGAGCAGTTCTTC. Translated: CASSGNWTFEQFF.

The chain has TRBV4-1 and TRBJ2-5; 13 bases are shared with TRBD2. Germline CDR1 is MGHRA and CDR2 is YSYEKL. V gave up 0 bases and J gave up 7 bases; unmatched junction bases: 8. The CDR3 totals 17 residues. CDR3 loop: CASSQDPGLAGATTQYF. CDR3 DNA: TGCGCCAGCAGCCAAGACCCCGGACTAGCGGGGGCCACGACCCAGTACTTC.

This clonotype was observed many times. The gene calls are TRBV2 and TRBJ1-1, with TRBD1 matching 10 bases. This CDR3 comprises 15 residues. Per germline, CDR1 SNHLY and CDR2 FYNNEI. Trimming cost V 7 bases and J 2 bases; bases outside gene matches: 7. As DNA, the CDR3 is TGTGCCAGCAAACAGGACAGGGGGTACAACACTGAAGCTTTCTTT. Residues: CASKQDRGYNTEAFF.

This clonotype has only a few counts. It may be a read error: a sequence one base away is much more abundant. The gene calls are TRBV20-1 and TRBJ2-3, with TRBD2 matching over 8 bases. The CDR3 runs 15 residues. The germline V gene has CDR1 DFQATT and CDR2 SNEGSKA (reference sequence). The CDR3, as DNA: TGCAATGCTCGGGAATTCGGGAGGGACACAGATACGCAGTATTTT. Encoded protein: CNAREFGRDTDTQYF.

This clonotype appeared many times. CDR3 protein: CASSDNGETQYF. In DNA form, the CDR3 reads TGTGCCAGCAGTGATAACGGAGAGACCCAGTACTTC. The chain joins TRBV6-1 to TRBJ2-5; D is unclear. This CDR3 spans 12 amino acids. V lost 3 bases and J 4 bases, leaving 6 bases between the germline ends. CDR1 and CDR2 (germline): MNHNS, SASEGT.

The chain has TRBV2 and TRBJ2-3, with D maybe TRBD2 (5 bases). CDR1 is SNHLY, CDR2 FYNNEI, per germline. Trimming pared 7 bases from V and 2 bases from J, leaving 13 bases between. This CDR3 is built from 14 residues. CDR3 sequence reads: CASIGIRLTDTQYF. The CDR3 DNA is TGTGCCAGCATCGGGATTCGCCTCACAGATACGCAGTATTTT.

This clonotype was picked up many times. The rearrangement uses TRBV5-1 and TRBJ2-7; 10 bases match TRBD1. CDR1 and CDR2 (germline): SGHRS, YFSETQ. The CDR3 contains 16 residues. The V and J ends lost 0 bases and 2 bases, in that order; junction bases with no gene match: 5. CDR3 residues: CASSLGGTGVAYEQYF. The DNA for the CDR3 is TGCGCCAGCAGCTTGGGAGGGACAGGGGTAGCCTACGAGCAGTACTTC. The whole variable domain, filled in from reference TRBV5-1 and TRBJ2-7, reads KAGVTQTPRYLIKTRGQQVTLSCSPISGHRSVSWYQQTPGQGLQFLFEYFSETQRNKGNFPGRFSGRQFSNSRSEMNVSTLELGDSALYLCASSLGGTGVAYEQYFGPGTRLTVT.

This clonotype has more than one count but fewer than ten. The chain links TRBV4-2 to TRBJ2-3, with a tentative D call TRBD1 (5 bases). The germline CDR1 and CDR2 sequences are LGHNA and YNFKEQ. The ends were cut back, 0 bases at V and 2 bases at J, with 15 bases in the middle. CDR3 length: 17 residues. DNA for the CDR3: TGTGCCAGCAGCCAAGAAGGGTACGACAGTTTCACAGATACGCAGTATTTT. It codes for CASSQEGYDSFTDTQYF.

The rearrangement uses TRBV24-1 and TRBJ2-3; 12 positions agree with TRBD2. After removal of 5 bases from V and 0 bases from J, the junction contained 11 bases not matched to a gene. The CDR3 sequence is 19 residues long. Germline loops: CDR1 KGHDR, CDR2 SFDVKD. CDR3 bases: TGTGCCACCAGTGGGGGTGGACTAGCGGGGCCCGGGAGCACAGATACGCAGTATTTT. Translating gives CATSGGGLAGPGSTDTQYF.

This clonotype was counted ten times or more. The chain has TRBV6-1 and TRBJ2-1; D not resolved. Germline V gene sequence: CDR1 MNHNS, CDR2 SASEGT. V shed 5 bases and J shed 8 bases, with 16 bases lying between them. CDR3 length equals 14 residues. CDR3 in DNA: TGTGCCAGCAGTAGACCCTCCCTGATGGATGAGCAGTTCTTC. The encoded protein is CASSRPSLMDEQFF.

This clonotype was seen repeatedly, ten times or more. This sequence joins TRBV28 and TRBJ2-7, with D perhaps TRBD1 (7 bases). The CDR3 contains 15 residues. The V gene lost 4 bases and the J gene lost 7 bases, with 20 bases spanning the gap. CDR1 and CDR2 (germline): MDHEN, SYDVKM. The CDR3 region has the DNA TGTGCCAGCAGTTCATCCAGGGGGGACAGTTGGGAGCAGTACTTC. The encoded protein is CASSSSRGDSWEQYF.

In its sample, this clonotype was seen many times. This rearrangement joins TRBV5-1 to TRBJ2-1; maybe TRBD2 (5 bases). The length of the CDR3 is 16 residues. CDR1 is SGHRS and CDR2 is YFSETQ in the germline V gene. V lost 1 base and J 1 base, leaving 12 bases between the germline ends. CDR3 in amino acids: CASSLTVRGSYNEQFF. As DNA, the CDR3 is TGCGCCAGCAGCTTGACAGTGAGAGGGTCCTACAATGAGCAGTTCTTC.

This clonotype was picked up many times. The rearrangement links TRBV7-4 to TRBJ2-5, with TRBD2 matching over 10 bases. The CDR3 runs 16 residues. The germline gives CDR1 SGHVT, CDR2 SQSDAQ. V trimming: 7 bases; J trimming: 4 bases; junction bases outside the gene matches: 12. The CDR3 coding sequence is TGTGCCAGCATCGTTGGAGGGACTAGCGATGGAGAGACCCAGTACTTC. Protein: CASIVGGTSDGETQYF.

This clonotype was seen only a few times. This chain joins TRBV14 and TRBJ2-7; unclear D gene. The V end lost 6 bases, the J end lost 2 bases, and 11 bases lay between the germline ends. Germline V gene lookup returns CDR1 SGHDN and CDR2 FVKESK. This CDR3 region has 13 residues. The CDR3 protein is CASSHFQPYEQYF. The CDR3 DNA is TGTGCCAGCAGTCATTTTCAGCCCTACGAGCAGTACTTC.

Many counts were recorded for this clonotype. V is TRBV20-1 and J is TRBJ2-1, with TRBD2 matching over 13 bases. CDR1 DFQATT and CDR2 SNEGSKA come from the germline V gene (reference sequence). Losses at the gene ends were 7 bases for V and 8 bases for J; bases not matched to a gene: 8. This CDR3 region has 14 residues. Here the CDR3 reads CSDTSGGGRDEQFF. The CDR3 DNA follows: TGCAGTGATACTAGCGGGGGGGGCCGGGATGAGCAGTTCTTC.

Ten or more counts support this clonotype. CDR3 coding DNA: TGTGCCAGCAGCTCCATCCGGGGGTCTAACACTGAAGCTTTCTTT. Translating it yields CASSSIRGSNTEAFF. The chain recombines TRBV11-2 with TRBJ1-1, with D tentatively TRBD1 (5 bases). The CDR3 length is 15 residues. The V gene lost 4 bases and the J gene lost 2 bases, with 14 bases spanning the gap. CDR1 and CDR2 from the germline V gene are SGHAT and FQNNGV.

This clonotype was found many times. This chain joins TRBV12-3 or TRBV12-4 and TRBJ2-1; weak D call: TRBD2 (6 bases). Trimming removed 6 bases at V and 4 bases at J, with 10 bases between. The CDR3 runs to 13 residues. The CDR3 DNA is TGTGCCAGCAGCCCTAGCGAGTACAATGAGCAGTTCTTC. Its translation: CASSPSEYNEQFF.

This clonotype came up many times. The chain carries TRBV10-3 and TRBJ2-2; D may be TRBD2 (6 bases). The CDR3 spans 15 residues. Trimming cost V 2 bases and J 4 bases, with 11 bases left between them. Germline V gene sequence: CDR1 ENHRY, CDR2 SYGVKD. The CDR3 spells CAISEQRAGTGELFF. In DNA, the CDR3 is TGTGCCATCAGTGAGCAGCGGGCGGGCACCGGGGAGCTGTTTTTT.

This clonotype was observed many times. V is TRBV7-3 and J is TRBJ2-1, with 7 bases lining up with TRBD2. This CDR3 is 15 amino acids long. CDR1 and CDR2 from the germline V gene are SGHTA and FQGTGA. V trimming: 0 bases; J trimming: 3 bases; junction bases outside the gene matches: 2. CDR3 nucleotide sequence: TGTGCCAGCAGCTTAACACGGGAGGTCTACAATGAGCAGTTCTTC. Translated: CASSLTREVYNEQFF. Full variable domain (remainder filled in from reference TRBV7-3 and TRBJ2-1): GAGVSQTPSNKVTEKGKYVELRCDPISGHTALYWYRQSLGQGPEFLIYFQGTGAADDSGLPNDRFFAVRPEGSVSTLKIQRTERGDSAVYLCASSLTREVYNEQFFGPGTRLTVL.

This chain joins TRBV5-1 and TRBJ2-7; TRBD2 matches at 13 bases. This CDR3 has 19 residues. V trimming: 4 bases; J trimming: 3 bases; junction bases outside the gene matches: 16. Germline V gene lookup returns CDR1 SGHRS and CDR2 YFSETQ. The CDR3, as DNA: TGCGCCAGCAGCAAAGCCGGGACTAGCGGGGACAAAAACCACTACGAGCAGTACTTC. The encoded protein is CASSKAGTSGDKNHYEQYF. The full variable domain, completed using reference TRBV5-1 and TRBJ2-7, is KAGVTQTPRYLIKTRGQQVTLSCSPISGHRSVSWYQQTPGQGLQFLFEYFSETQRNKGNFPGRFSGRQFSNSRSEMNVSTLELGDSALYLCASSKAGTSGDKNHYEQYFGPGTRLTVT.

This clonotype was seen many times. The V and J genes are TRBV6-1 and TRBJ2-1, with 9 bases identical to TRBD1. Germline CDR1 and CDR2: MNHNS and SASEGT. Unmatched junction bases numbered 13, after V lost 6 bases and J lost 4 bases. The CDR3 sequence is 17 residues long. The CDR3 DNA follows: TGTGCCAGCAGAGTCCGGACCGGGACAGGGACTTACAATGAGCAGTTCTTC. Residues: CASRVRTGTGTYNEQFF.

This clonotype was seen only a few times. With a much larger clone just one base away, this may be a read error. The rearrangement links TRBV11-2 to TRBJ2-1; possible D gene TRBD1, 6 bases. There are 14 residues in the CDR3. Germline lookup yields CDR1 SGHAT and CDR2 FQNNGV. The CDR3, as DNA: TGTGCCAGCGGCTTAGGGTACAGGGTTGTTGAGCAGTTCTTC. This translates into CASGLGYRVVEQFF. Variable domain in full (rest from reference TRBV11-2 and TRBJ2-1): EAGVAQSPRYKIIEKRQSVAFWCNPISGHATLYWYQQILGQGPKLLIQFQNNGVVDDSQLPKDRFSAERLKGVDSTLKIQPAKLEDSAVYLCASGLGYRVVEQFFGPGTRLTVL.

This clonotype was observed many times. The rearrangement joins TRBV4-1 to TRBJ1-1; TRBD1 might be the D (5 bases). This CDR3 has 16 amino acids. Trimming took off 5 bases at V and 1 base at J, with 17 bases between the two ends. Germline V gives CDR1 MGHRA, CDR2 YSYEKL. The CDR3 sequence is CASSKTGGNKNTEAFF. CDR3 DNA: TGCGCCAGCAGCAAAACGGGGGGGAATAAGAACACTGAAGCTTTCTTT.

The chain couples TRBV5-1 to TRBJ2-3, with 10 bases matching TRBD2. CDR1 and CDR2 from the germline V gene are SGHRS and YFSETQ. The CDR3 extends over 17 amino acids. V was pared by 4 bases and J by 0 bases, with 8 bases of the junction left unmatched. The CDR3 region is CASSIGLAATSTDTQYF. The CDR3 DNA is TGCGCCAGCAGCATCGGACTAGCGGCGACTAGCACAGATACGCAGTATTTT.